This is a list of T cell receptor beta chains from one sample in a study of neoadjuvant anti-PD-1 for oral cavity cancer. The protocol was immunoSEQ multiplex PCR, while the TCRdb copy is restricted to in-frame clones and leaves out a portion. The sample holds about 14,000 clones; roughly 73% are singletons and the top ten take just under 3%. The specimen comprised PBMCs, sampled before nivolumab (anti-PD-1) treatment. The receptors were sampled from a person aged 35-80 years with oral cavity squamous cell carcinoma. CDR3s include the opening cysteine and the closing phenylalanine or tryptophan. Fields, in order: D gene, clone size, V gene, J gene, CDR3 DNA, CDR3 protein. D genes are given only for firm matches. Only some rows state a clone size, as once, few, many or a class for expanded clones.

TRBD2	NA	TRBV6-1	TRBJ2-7	TGTGCCAGCAGTGAATACGGGGGGGCGAACGAGCAGTACTTC	CASSEYGGANEQYF
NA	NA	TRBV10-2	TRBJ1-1	TGCGCCAGCAGTGAGTTGGGGTATTGGACGAACACTGAAGCTTTCTTT	CASSELGYWTNTEAFF
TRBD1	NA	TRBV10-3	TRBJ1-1	TGTGCCATCAGTGAGTCCGGGACAGGGGGCGACACTGAAGCTTTCTTT	CAISESGTGGDTEAFF
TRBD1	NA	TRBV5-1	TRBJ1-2	TGCGCCAGCAGCATCCGACAGGGCAGCTATGGCTACACCTTC	CASSIRQGSYGYTF
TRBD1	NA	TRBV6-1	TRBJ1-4	TGTGCCAGCAGTCGACAGGGGTCTAATGAAAAACTGTTTTTT	CASSRQGSNEKLFF
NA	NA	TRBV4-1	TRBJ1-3	TGCGCCAGTTCTGACATTCCTGGAAACACCATATATTTT	CASSDIPGNTIYF
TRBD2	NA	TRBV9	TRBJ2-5	TGTGCCAGCAGCAACGGGGACTACGGGCGGGAGACCCAGTACTTC	CASSNGDYGRETQYF
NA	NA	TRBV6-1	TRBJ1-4	TGTGCCAGCAAAGGGCGGGCAAAACTGTTTTTT	CASKGRAKLFF
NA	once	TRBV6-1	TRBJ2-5	TGTGCCAGCAGTGCAGGGGAATGGCGTGAGACCCAGTACTTC	CASSAGEWRETQYF
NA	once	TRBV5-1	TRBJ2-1	TGCGCCAGCAGCTTGATCTCCGCAAACAATGAGCAGTTCTTC	CASSLISANNEQFF
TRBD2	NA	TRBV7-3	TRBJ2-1	TGTGCCAGCAGCCCCTCTAGCGGGGGGGCTAGTGAGCAGTTCTTC	CASSPSSGGASEQFF
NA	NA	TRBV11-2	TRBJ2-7	TGTGCCAGCAGCTTAGCCTTCGGGGGATACGAGCAGTACTTC	CASSLAFGGYEQYF
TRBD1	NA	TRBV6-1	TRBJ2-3	TGTGCCAGCCAACAGGGGGCGAAAGATACGCAGTATTTT	CASQQGAKDTQYF
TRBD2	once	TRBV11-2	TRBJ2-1	TGTGCCAGCAGTCGAGGACTAGCGTCCTCCTACAATGAGCAGTTCTTC	CASSRGLASSYNEQFF
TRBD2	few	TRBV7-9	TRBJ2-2	TGTGCCAGCAGCTACCCCCTAGCGGGAGTTGACACCGGGGAGCTGTTTTTT	CASSYPLAGVDTGELFF
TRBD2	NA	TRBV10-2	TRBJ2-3	TGCGCCAGCTGGACTAGCGGGCGGGATACGCAGTATTTT	CASWTSGRDTQYF
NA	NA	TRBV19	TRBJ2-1	TGTGCCAGTAGTCTGGGGGCTTACAATGAGCAGTTCTTC	CASSLGAYNEQFF
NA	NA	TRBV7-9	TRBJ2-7	TGTGCCAGCAGCCTCAGGGAAGAGCAGTACTTC	CASSLREEQYF
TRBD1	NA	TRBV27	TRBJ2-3	TGTGCCAGCAGTTACCGGGACAGGAGTACAGATACGCAGTATTTT	CASSYRDRSTDTQYF
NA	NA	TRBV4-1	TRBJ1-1	TGCGCCAGCAGCCATTATACCAGGTACACTGAAGCTTTCTTT	CASSHYTRYTEAFF
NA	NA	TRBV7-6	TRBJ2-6	TGTGCCAGCAGCTCCGACACGAACCGGGGGACCTCTTTCTCTGGGGCCAACGTCCTGACTTTC	CASSSDTNRGTSFSGANVLTF
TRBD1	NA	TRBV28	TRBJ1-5	TGTGCCAGCTTGGAGACAGGGCCCAATCAGCCCCAGCATTTT	CASLETGPNQPQHF
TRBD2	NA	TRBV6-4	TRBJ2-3	TGTGCCAGCAGTGCTGGGACTAGCGGGGCCACAGATACGCAGTATTTT	CASSAGTSGATDTQYF
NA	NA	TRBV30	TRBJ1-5	TGTGCCTGGAGTCCGCGGGGATTGCGGGGCAATCAGCCCCAGCATTTT	CAWSPRGLRGNQPQHF
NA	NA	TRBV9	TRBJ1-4	TGTGCCAGCAGCGTAGGGCAGGGGAATGAAAAACTGTTTTTT	CASSVGQGNEKLFF
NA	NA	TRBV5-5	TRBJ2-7	TGTGCCAGCAGCCTGACTAGACTCTACGAGCAGTACTTC	CASSLTRLYEQYF
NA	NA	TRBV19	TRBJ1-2	TGTGCCAGTAGTATGGCCCCCCAGGCGGGGAACTATGGCTACACCTTC	CASSMAPQAGNYGYTF
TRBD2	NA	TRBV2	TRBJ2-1	TGTGCCCTGACGGGGGGGAACACCTTCTACAATGAGCAGTTCTTC	CALTGGNTFYNEQFF
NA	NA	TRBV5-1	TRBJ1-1	TGCGCCAGCAGCTTGAGGTCGGGCGAAATAACTTTCTTT	CASSLRSGEITFF
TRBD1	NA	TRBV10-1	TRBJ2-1	TGCGCCAGCAGTGAGAACAGGGGCTGGTACAATGAGCAGTTCTTC	CASSENRGWYNEQFF
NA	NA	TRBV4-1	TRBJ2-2	TGCGCCAGCAGCCAAGTTGATCTAGGACTTGGGACCGGGGAGCTGTTTTTT	CASSQVDLGLGTGELFF
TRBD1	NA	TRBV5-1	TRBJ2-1	TGCGCCAGCAGCTTTTCAGTGACAGGGTCAGGTGAGCAGTTCTTC	CASSFSVTGSGEQFF
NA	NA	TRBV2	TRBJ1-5	TGTGCCAGCAGTGAACAGGGAGAAAGCAATCAGCCCCAGCATTTT	CASSEQGESNQPQHF
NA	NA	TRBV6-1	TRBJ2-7	TGTGCCAGCAGTATGGGCAGTCCCTACGAGCAGTACTTC	CASSMGSPYEQYF
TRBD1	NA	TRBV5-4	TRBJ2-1	TGTGCCAGCAGGGCTGGACAGGGAAGCGGCAATGAGCAGTTCTTC	CASRAGQGSGNEQFF
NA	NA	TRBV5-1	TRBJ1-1	TGCGCCAGCAGCTTGTATCAGGGAACTTCTGAAGCTTTCTTT	CASSLYQGTSEAFF
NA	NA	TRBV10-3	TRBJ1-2	TGTGCCTCGAGGGAGGGCAGAAACTATGGCTACACCTTC	CASREGRNYGYTF
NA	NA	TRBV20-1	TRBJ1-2	TGCAGTGCCATACATCGCTATGGCTACACCTTC	CSAIHRYGYTF
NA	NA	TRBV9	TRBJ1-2	TGTGCCAGCAGCTCACCTCGGGGAGTCTATGGCTACACCTTC	CASSSPRGVYGYTF
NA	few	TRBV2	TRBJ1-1	TGTGCCAGCAGTGAATCTGACAGAATGGAAGCTTTCTTT	CASSESDRMEAFF
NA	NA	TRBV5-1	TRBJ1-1	TGCGCCAGCAGCGTGGGGGGGGCGGGGGCGCGGGAAACTGAAGCTTTCTTT	CASSVGGAGARETEAFF
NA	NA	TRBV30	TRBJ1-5	TGTGCCTGGAGGGACATCCAGGGAGTCAATCAGCCCCAGCATTTT	CAWRDIQGVNQPQHF
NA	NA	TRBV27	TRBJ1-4	TGTGCCAGCAGTTCCTACTCGCAAAACGGACGAGCAAAACTGTTTTTT	CASSSYSQNGRAKLFF
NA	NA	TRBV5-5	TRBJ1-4	TGTGCCAGCAGCTTGGAGGGGTTAGCTAATGAAAAACTGTTTTTT	CASSLEGLANEKLFF
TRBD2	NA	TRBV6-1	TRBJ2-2	TGTGCCAGCAATTTAGCGGGAGGGAGGACCGGGGAGCTGTTTTTT	CASNLAGGRTGELFF
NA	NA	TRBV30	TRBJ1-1	TGTGCCTGGAGTGTTAGGAAGAACACTGAAGCTTTCTTT	CAWSVRKNTEAFF
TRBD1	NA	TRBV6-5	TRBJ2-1	TGTGCCAGCAGTTCGGGGACAGGGGCCTACAATGAGCAGTTCTTC	CASSSGTGAYNEQFF
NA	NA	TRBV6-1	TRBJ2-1	TGTGCCAGCAGTGAAGCGTGGCGGCTCGATTCCTTCTTC	CASSEAWRLDSFF
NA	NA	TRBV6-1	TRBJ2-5	TGTGCCACTTTCCAGATGGAGACCCAGTACTTC	CATFQMETQYF
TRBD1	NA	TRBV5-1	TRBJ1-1	TGCGCCAGCAGCAAAGACAGGGGGCTGGGAAACACTGAAGCTTTCTTT	CASSKDRGLGNTEAFF